Listed below are T cell receptor beta chains from one sample, sequenced in a study of cytomegalovirus exposure and HLA in healthy donors. Method: immunoSEQ multiplex PCR; TCRdb's copy keeps in-frame clones and lacks some. The sample shows approximately 130,000 clones, roughly four fifths of them seen only once. Sequencing was done on a sample of PBMCs. Receptor source: a female donor in good health and CMV-seropositive. The CDR3 runs from the conserved cysteine through the conserved F or W. D genes are given only for firm matches. Clone size is shown for a subset of rows, as once, few, many or a class of expanded clone.

j_call: TRBJ1-3
d_call: .
clone_size: .
v_call: TRBV9
cdr3_aa: CASSPGETIYF
cdr3_nt: TGTGCCAGCAGCCCTGGGGAGACCATATATTTT

j_call: TRBJ1-1
d_call: .
clone_size: .
v_call: TRBV7-8
cdr3_aa: CASSLAVVGGGAFF
cdr3_nt: TGTGCCAGCAGCTTAGCGGTAGTGGGGGGGGGTGCTTTCTTT

j_call: TRBJ2-3
d_call: TRBD2
clone_size: .
v_call: TRBV7-6
cdr3_aa: CASSSYHASGGSDTQYF
cdr3_nt: TGTGCCAGCAGCTCATACCATGCGAGCGGGGGATCAGATACGCAGTATTTT

j_call: TRBJ2-3
d_call: TRBD2
clone_size: .
v_call: TRBV5-6
cdr3_aa: CASSRTSGRTDTQYF
cdr3_nt: TGTGCCAGCAGCAGAACTAGCGGGAGAACAGATACGCAGTATTTT

j_call: TRBJ1-5
d_call: TRBD1
clone_size: few
v_call: TRBV10-2
cdr3_aa: CASSESGGQGVDQPQHF
cdr3_nt: TGCGCCAGCAGTGAGTCCGGGGGACAGGGTGTAGATCAGCCCCAGCATTTT

j_call: TRBJ1-1
d_call: .
clone_size: .
v_call: TRBV6-5
cdr3_aa: CASMAWNRDTEAFF
cdr3_nt: TGTGCCAGCATGGCCTGGAATCGGGACACTGAAGCTTTCTTT

j_call: TRBJ2-7
d_call: TRBD1
clone_size: once
v_call: TRBV2
cdr3_aa: CASSGERGREQYF
cdr3_nt: TGTGCCAGCAGTGGGGAAAGGGGGCGTGAGCAGTACTTC

j_call: TRBJ2-7
d_call: .
clone_size: .
v_call: TRBV7-6
cdr3_aa: CASSLVEDEQYF
cdr3_nt: TGTGCCAGCAGCTTAGTCGAGGACGAGCAGTACTTC

j_call: TRBJ1-1
d_call: .
clone_size: .
v_call: TRBV6-6
cdr3_aa: CASSYGAGMNTEAFF
cdr3_nt: TGTGCCAGCAGTTACGGGGCAGGCATGAACACTGAAGCTTTCTTT

j_call: TRBJ2-1
d_call: TRBD2
clone_size: .
v_call: TRBV2
cdr3_aa: CASSERVSGRALINEQFF
cdr3_nt: TGTGCCAGCAGTGAAAGGGTTAGCGGGAGGGCACTTATCAATGAGCAGTTCTTC

j_call: TRBJ2-4
d_call: .
clone_size: few
v_call: TRBV19
cdr3_aa: CASTQRGARGNIQYF
cdr3_nt: TGTGCCAGTACCCAACGGGGGGCAAGAGGAAACATTCAGTACTTC

j_call: TRBJ2-7
d_call: TRBD2
clone_size: .
v_call: TRBV7-9
cdr3_aa: CSSSNAGGTPHF
cdr3_nt: TGTTCCAGCAGCAACGCGGGGGGCACCCCACACTTC

j_call: TRBJ2-5
d_call: .
clone_size: .
v_call: TRBV5-1
cdr3_aa: CASSLGMGGVPGYQETQYF
cdr3_nt: TGCGCCAGCAGCTTAGGCATGGGGGGAGTACCGGGATACCAAGAGACCCAGTACTTC

j_call: TRBJ2-7
d_call: TRBD1
clone_size: .
v_call: TRBV5-4
cdr3_aa: CASSQRDRGRDEQYF
cdr3_nt: TGTGCCAGCAGCCAACGGGACAGGGGGCGCGACGAGCAGTACTTC

j_call: TRBJ2-5
d_call: .
clone_size: .
v_call: TRBV6-1
cdr3_aa: CASSVGVDIRETQYF
cdr3_nt: TGTGCCAGCAGTGTAGGCGTCGACATTCGAGAGACCCAGTACTTC

j_call: TRBJ2-3
d_call: .
clone_size: .
v_call: TRBV28
cdr3_aa: CASSPAQDTQYF
cdr3_nt: TGTGCCAGCAGCCCCGCTCAGGATACGCAGTATTTT

j_call: TRBJ1-2
d_call: TRBD1
clone_size: .
v_call: TRBV10-1
cdr3_aa: CASSPQGSYGYTF
cdr3_nt: TGCGCCAGCAGTCCACAGGGGTCCTATGGCTACACCTTC

j_call: TRBJ1-5
d_call: TRBD1
clone_size: .
v_call: TRBV6-5
cdr3_aa: CASSRTGGGQPQHF
cdr3_nt: TGTGCCAGCAGTAGGACAGGGGGCGGTCAGCCCCAGCATTTT

j_call: TRBJ2-4
d_call: TRBD1
clone_size: .
v_call: TRBV5-1
cdr3_aa: CASSRDRAGIQYF
cdr3_nt: TGCGCCAGCAGCCGAGACAGGGCGGGCATTCAGTACTTC

j_call: TRBJ1-1
d_call: TRBD1
clone_size: once
v_call: TRBV6-1
cdr3_aa: CASRIRGQIPEAFF
cdr3_nt: TGTGCCAGCAGAATCAGGGGGCAAATCCCTGAAGCTTTCTTT

j_call: TRBJ2-7
d_call: .
clone_size: .
v_call: TRBV7-9
cdr3_aa: CASLGGISYEQYF
cdr3_nt: TGTGCCAGCCTTGGCGGGATTTCCTACGAGCAGTACTTC

j_call: TRBJ1-5
d_call: TRBD1
clone_size: .
v_call: TRBV10-2
cdr3_aa: CASSEQGADQPQHF
cdr3_nt: TGCGCCAGCAGTGAACAGGGGGCCGATCAGCCCCAGCATTTT

j_call: TRBJ2-4
d_call: TRBD1
clone_size: once
v_call: TRBV5-1
cdr3_aa: CASSQGQAVNIQYF
cdr3_nt: TGCGCCAGCAGCCAGGGACAGGCGGTCAACATTCAGTACTTC

j_call: TRBJ1-2
d_call: .
clone_size: few
v_call: TRBV6-1
cdr3_aa: CASSFQTEIYGYTF
cdr3_nt: TGTGCCAGCAGTTTCCAGACGGAGATCTATGGCTACACCTTC

j_call: TRBJ1-2
d_call: .
clone_size: .
v_call: TRBV20-1
cdr3_aa: CSARGTYGYTF
cdr3_nt: TGCAGTGCTAGAGGCACTTATGGCTACACCTTC

j_call: TRBJ2-5
d_call: TRBD2
clone_size: once
v_call: TRBV4-1
cdr3_aa: CASSQRTSGSLETQYF
cdr3_nt: TGCGCCAGCAGCCAAAGGACTAGCGGGAGTTTGGAGACCCAGTACTTC

j_call: TRBJ2-1
d_call: TRBD2
clone_size: .
v_call: TRBV6-1
cdr3_aa: CASSEDYSGGGSSYNEQFF
cdr3_nt: TGTGCCAGCAGTGAAGATTATAGCGGGGGGGGGAGCTCCTACAATGAGCAGTTCTTC

j_call: TRBJ2-7
d_call: .
clone_size: .
v_call: TRBV5-1
cdr3_aa: CASSQRPGNSYEQYF
cdr3_nt: TGCGCCAGCAGCCAACGACCGGGGAACTCCTACGAGCAGTACTTC

j_call: TRBJ2-7
d_call: TRBD2
clone_size: few
v_call: TRBV7-2
cdr3_aa: CASSLFITGGYHEQYF
cdr3_nt: TGTGCCAGCAGCTTATTTATCACGGGAGGTTACCACGAGCAGTACTTC

j_call: TRBJ2-7
d_call: .
clone_size: .
v_call: TRBV5-1
cdr3_aa: CASSFRQDYYEQYF
cdr3_nt: TGCGCCAGCAGCTTCCGACAGGATTACTACGAGCAGTACTTC

j_call: TRBJ2-1
d_call: .
clone_size: .
v_call: TRBV7-9
cdr3_aa: CASSLSTIEEQFF
cdr3_nt: TGTGCCAGCAGCTTAAGTACGATAGAGGAGCAGTTCTTC

j_call: TRBJ2-2
d_call: .
clone_size: .
v_call: TRBV5-4
cdr3_aa: CASSLRGGRNTGELFF
cdr3_nt: TGTGCCAGCAGCTTGCGTGGGGGCAGGAACACCGGGGAGCTGTTTTTT

j_call: TRBJ2-5
d_call: TRBD2
clone_size: .
v_call: TRBV7-2
cdr3_aa: CASSLDMGGAGSQETQYF
cdr3_nt: TGTGCCAGCAGCTTAGATATGGGAGGGGCGGGTAGTCAAGAGACCCAGTACTTC

j_call: TRBJ2-2
d_call: TRBD1
clone_size: few
v_call: TRBV5-4
cdr3_aa: CASSLGGTGPTGELFF
cdr3_nt: TGTGCCAGCAGCTTGGGAGGGACAGGGCCGACCGGGGAGCTGTTTTTT

j_call: TRBJ1-4
d_call: TRBD1
clone_size: few
v_call: TRBV11-2
cdr3_aa: CASSLMEGQGTEKLFF
cdr3_nt: TGTGCCAGCAGCTTAATGGAGGGACAGGGGACTGAAAAACTGTTTTTT

j_call: TRBJ2-3
d_call: TRBD1
clone_size: few
v_call: TRBV6-1
cdr3_aa: CASSGETGALTDTQYF
cdr3_nt: TGTGCCAGCAGTGGCGAGACAGGGGCCCTCACAGATACGCAGTATTTT

j_call: TRBJ2-2
d_call: TRBD2
clone_size: .
v_call: TRBV30
cdr3_aa: CAWGLSGGSGELFF
cdr3_nt: TGTGCCTGGGGCCTTAGCGGGGGATCCGGGGAGCTGTTTTTT

j_call: TRBJ2-7
d_call: TRBD1
clone_size: .
v_call: TRBV7-3
cdr3_aa: CASSWDRDYEQYF
cdr3_nt: TGTGCCAGCAGCTGGGACAGGGACTACGAGCAGTACTTC

j_call: TRBJ2-4
d_call: .
clone_size: .
v_call: TRBV27
cdr3_aa: CASSPRGMKNIQYF
cdr3_nt: TGTGCCAGCAGTCCCCGGGGAATGAAAAACATTCAGTACTTC

j_call: TRBJ1-2
d_call: TRBD1
clone_size: .
v_call: TRBV28
cdr3_aa: CASSPYDRGYGYTF
cdr3_nt: TGTGCCAGCAGCCCTTATGACAGGGGCTATGGCTACACCTTC

j_call: TRBJ1-3
d_call: .
clone_size: .
v_call: TRBV5-1
cdr3_aa: CASSEDPGASGNTIYF
cdr3_nt: TGCGCCAGCAGCGAGGACCCAGGGGCCTCTGGAAACACCATATATTTT

j_call: TRBJ2-2
d_call: .
clone_size: .
v_call: TRBV28
cdr3_aa: CASSFRGFGTGELFF
cdr3_nt: TGTGCCAGCAGTTTCAGAGGGTTTGGCACCGGGGAGCTGTTTTTT

j_call: TRBJ2-7
d_call: .
clone_size: .
v_call: TRBV2
cdr3_aa: CASRRDGHYEQYF
cdr3_nt: TGTGCCAGCCGGAGGGACGGACACTACGAGCAGTACTTC

j_call: TRBJ1-4
d_call: .
clone_size: .
v_call: TRBV6-1
cdr3_aa: CASSAGQNEKLFF
cdr3_nt: TGTGCCAGCAGCGCCGGACAGAATGAAAAACTGTTTTTT

j_call: TRBJ2-5
d_call: .
clone_size: .
v_call: TRBV5-4
cdr3_aa: CASSLAGLGQETQYF
cdr3_nt: TGTGCCAGCAGCTTGGCAGGGTTGGGCCAAGAGACCCAGTACTTC

j_call: TRBJ2-7
d_call: TRBD1
clone_size: once
v_call: TRBV6-5
cdr3_aa: CASSYWQGARDEQYF
cdr3_nt: TGTGCCAGCAGTTACTGGCAGGGGGCGCGGGACGAGCAGTACTTC

j_call: TRBJ2-5
d_call: .
clone_size: few
v_call: TRBV2
cdr3_aa: CASSEWHSMETQYF
cdr3_nt: TGTGCCAGCAGTGAATGGCATTCGATGGAGACCCAGTACTTC

j_call: TRBJ2-1
d_call: .
clone_size: .
v_call: TRBV4-2
cdr3_aa: CASSQDPGTSYNEQFF
cdr3_nt: TGTGCCAGCAGCCAAGATCCAGGGACATCCTACAATGAGCAGTTCTTC

j_call: TRBJ2-5
d_call: TRBD2
clone_size: .
v_call: TRBV7-9
cdr3_aa: CASSFPTSGTQETQYF
cdr3_nt: TGTGCCAGCAGCTTCCCGACTAGCGGGACTCAAGAGACCCAGTACTTC

j_call: TRBJ1-4
d_call: .
clone_size: .
v_call: TRBV5-6
cdr3_aa: CASSSLAMGNLDGNEKLFF
cdr3_nt: TGTGCCAGCAGCTCGCTAGCTATGGGGAATCTCGATGGGAATGAAAAACTGTTTTTT

j_call: TRBJ1-1
d_call: .
clone_size: .
v_call: TRBV18
cdr3_aa: CASSPLTGTEAFF
cdr3_nt: TGTGCCAGCTCGCCGCTGACAGGCACTGAAGCTTTCTTT

j_call: TRBJ2-5
d_call: TRBD2
clone_size: .
v_call: TRBV6-1
cdr3_aa: CASSATILAGGLETQYF
cdr3_nt: TGTGCCAGCAGTGCCACGATACTAGCGGGGGGGTTAGAGACCCAGTACTTC

j_call: TRBJ2-7
d_call: TRBD1
clone_size: once
v_call: TRBV18
cdr3_aa: CASSPGQNYEQYF
cdr3_nt: TGTGCCAGCTCACCGGGACAGAATTACGAGCAGTACTTC

j_call: TRBJ1-1
d_call: .
clone_size: .
v_call: TRBV6-1
cdr3_aa: CASSEWGGEGVNTEAFF
cdr3_nt: TGTGCCAGCAGTGAGTGGGGGGGCGAGGGGGTGAACACTGAAGCTTTCTTT

j_call: TRBJ1-1
d_call: .
clone_size: once
v_call: TRBV29-1
cdr3_aa: CSVGRGGVGTEAFF
cdr3_nt: TGCAGCGTAGGGCGGGGGGGCGTCGGTACTGAGGCTTTCTTT

j_call: TRBJ2-1
d_call: .
clone_size: .
v_call: TRBV30
cdr3_aa: CAWSVQANEQFF
cdr3_nt: TGTGCCTGGAGTGTCCAGGCGAATGAGCAGTTCTTC

j_call: TRBJ2-1
d_call: .
clone_size: .
v_call: TRBV10-3
cdr3_aa: CAIRLTGSHEQFF
cdr3_nt: TGTGCCATCAGGCTAACGGGGTCCCATGAGCAGTTCTTC

j_call: TRBJ1-6
d_call: TRBD1
clone_size: few
v_call: TRBV6-1
cdr3_aa: CASSGGDRSSSYNSPLHF
cdr3_nt: TGTGCCAGCAGTGGGGGGGACAGGTCGAGCTCCTATAATTCACCCCTCCACTTT